This T cell receptor beta chain comes out of a study of blood T cell repertoires in COVID-19. Background on the study: Donors in the United States, Italy and Spain gave samples during acute or convalescent COVID-19. Nucleic acid was either cDNA or gDNA, and it came from T cells, B-cell-depleted T cells, or PBMCs.

Original processing notes: Amplification from reference gene primers served as the basis for estimated nucleated cell counts. Using immunoSEQ multiplex PCR, the repertoire was profiled, and TCRdb retains in-frame clones only, with some absent. V and J calls and clone size are copied from that table; D and trimming were computed from the DNA. Of some 200,000 clones listed, roughly 86% are singletons. CDR3 size: 16 residues. V trimming: 2 bases; J trimming: 7 bases; junction bases outside the gene matches: 8. Germline-derived CDR1 and CDR2 are MNHEY and SVGAGI. The sequencing input was peripheral blood. This chain links TRBV6-5 with TRBJ1-2, with 12 bases that match TRBD1. The clonotype comes from a man between 65 and 80 years old with acute or convalescent COVID-19. The CDR3 DNA reads TGTGCCAGCAGTTACAGCCGGGGACAGGGGGCCGGTGGCTACACCTTC. Translating it yields CASSYSRGQGAGGYTF.